The 17 T cell receptor beta chains below were found in one sample sequenced in a study of T-cell memory formation after mild COVID-19. Each CDR3 protein is one row after TCRdb ran MiXCR on the 5' RACE reads. There are approximately 100,000 distinct CDR3 sequences in the sample; approximately 12% occur only once, and around 40% lies in the top ten. The sample consisted of PBMCs or a T cell subset sorted from them (not recorded which). Source of these receptors: a man younger than 35 who had mild COVID-19 (a few samples of this study predate the infection). Cell type and time point are not known.

A few counts support this clonotype. The chain carries TRBV7-2 and TRBJ2-7; 8 nucleotides align to TRBD1. Germline V CDR1 and CDR2: SGHTA, FQGNSA. V was pared by 8 bases and J by 0 bases, with 6 bases of the junction left unmatched. The CDR3 has 14 residues. The CDR3 is CASQRTGSSYEQYV. CDR3 in DNA: TGTGCCAGCCAACGGACAGGGAGCTCCTACGAGCAGTACGTC.

This chain uses TRBV29-1 with TRBJ2-7; no reliable D call. The CDR3 sequence is 13 residues long. With 6 bases removed from V and 0 bases from J, the gap between germline ends came to 12 bases. Germline loops: CDR1 SQVTM, CDR2 ANQGSEA. CDR3 region: CSVQGPASYEQYF. The CDR3 DNA follows: TGCAGCGTCCAAGGACCCGCCTCCTACGAGCAGTACTTC.

The chain carries TRBV30 and TRBJ2-5; TRBD2 might be the D (5 bases). Germline V gene sequence: CDR1 GTSNPN, CDR2 SVGIG (reference sequence). The V and J ends lost 0 bases and 5 bases respectively, with 16 bases between them. The CDR3 contains 15 residues. The CDR3 DNA reads as TGTGCCTGGAGTGTATTCGCGGGTTACGGGGAGACCCAGTACTTC. This encodes CAWSVFAGYGETQYF.

This clonotype occurred a few times. This sequence joins TRBV2 and TRBJ1-5, with 8 bases matching TRBD1. CDR1 and CDR2 (germline): SNHLY, FYNNEI. V lost 3 bases and J lost 4; bases outside the gene matches: 8. This CDR3 region has 16 residues. The CDR3 is CASSDPRTGGNQPQHF. The CDR3 DNA sequence: TGTGCCAGCAGTGATCCCCGTACAGGGGGGAATCAGCCCCAGCATTTT.

The gene calls are TRBV19 and TRBJ1-1; no definite D call. The CDR3 has 14 residues. V dropped 3 bases and J dropped 2 bases, with 10 bases sitting between them. Looked up from germline, CDR1 is LNHDA and CDR2 is SQIVND (reference sequence). The CDR3 region is CASSIVPGNTEAFF. The CDR3 bases are TGTGCCAGTAGTATCGTTCCGGGTAACACTGAAGCTTTCTTT.

This clonotype appeared a few times. The genes are TRBV6-2 or TRBV6-3 and TRBJ1-2; maybe TRBD1 (5 bases). Germline V gene data show CDR1 as MNHEY and CDR2 as SVGEGT. V was trimmed by 2 bases and J by 8 bases, leaving 18 bases between them. The CDR3 runs 15 residues. In DNA form, the CDR3 reads TGTGCCAGCAGTTACAGTCGGCGGGACGTTCGCGGCTACACCTTC. Its protein is CASSYSRRDVRGYTF.

This rearrangement joins TRBV5-1 to TRBJ2-5; 8 nucleotides agree with TRBD1. With 4 bases clipped from V and 3 bases from J, the junction kept 5 bases outside the gene matches. Germline V gene lookup returns CDR1 SGHRS and CDR2 YFSETQ. The CDR3 contains 14 residues. The DNA for the CDR3 is TGCGCCAGCAGCGGGGGACAGGTGGAAGAGACCCAGTACTTC. Its translation: CASSGGQVEETQYF.

This clonotype was counted between two and nine times. V and J are TRBV5-1 and TRBJ1-1; a possible D gene is TRBD1 (6 bases). Germline V CDR1 and CDR2: SGHRS, YFSETQ. The CDR3 runs 16 residues. V dropped 0 bases and J dropped 0 bases, with 12 bases sitting between them. The CDR3 coding sequence is TGCGCCAGCAGCTTGGGGGGGCCAGGGGTGAACACTGAAGCTTTCTTT. Translated, it gives CASSLGGPGVNTEAFF.

The chain links TRBV29-1 to TRBJ1-2; weak D call: TRBD1 (6 bases). Germline CDR1 reads SQVTM; CDR2 reads ANQGSEA. The V and J ends lost 2 bases and 5 bases respectively, with 21 bases between them. CDR3 size: 16 residues. Here the CDR3 DNA reads TGCAGCGTTGAATCTTCAGGGGATCTCCTGGGGTATGGCTACACCTTC. It specifies CSVESSGDLLGYGYTF. The variable domain in full, completed from reference TRBV29-1 and TRBJ1-2, reads SAVISQKPSRDICQRGTSLTIQCQVDSQVTMMFWYRQQPGQSLTLIATANQGSEATYESGFVIDKFPISRPNLTFSTLTVSNMSPEDSSIYLCSVESSGDLLGYGYTFGSGTRLTVV.

This clonotype came up a few times. V usage is TRBV7-9 and J usage is TRBJ2-4, with D maybe TRBD2 (5 bases). CDR1 SEHNR and CDR2 FQNEAQ come from the germline V gene (reference sequence). V dropped 5 bases and J dropped 0 bases, with 8 bases sitting between them. The CDR3 length is 14 residues. Here the CDR3 reads CASSGGLAKNIQYF. The CDR3 region has the DNA TGTGCCAGCAGCGGAGGTTTAGCCAAAAACATTCAGTACTTC.

The CDR3 here is CASTLQGPGELFF. As DNA, the CDR3 is TGTGCCAGCACCTTACAGGGCCCCGGGGAGCTGTTTTTT. V usage is TRBV6-5 and J usage is TRBJ2-2, with D possibly matching TRBD1 (6 bases). V lost 7 bases and J 6 bases, leaving 12 bases between the germline ends. There are 13 residues in the CDR3. Germline CDR1 MNHEY, CDR2 SVGAGI.

This clonotype was recorded at least ten times. This chain's CDR3 is CASSQTAYEQYF. In DNA, the CDR3 is TGTGCCAGCAGCCAAACTGCCTACGAGCAGTACTTC. The chain is built from TRBV4-2 and TRBJ2-7; D is ambiguous. CDR3 size: 12 residues. V was pared by 2 bases and J by 2 bases, with 4 bases between. The germline gives CDR1 LGHNA, CDR2 YNFKEQ.

J is TRBJ2-7 and V is TRBV4-2, with D possibly matching TRBD2 (6 bases). V was clipped by 2 bases and J by 6 bases, with 14 bases between them. This CDR3 region has 14 residues. CDR1 LGHNA and CDR2 YNFKEQ come from the germline V gene. The CDR3 nucleotides read TGTGCCAGCAGCCAACCGTCGGGAGCGGCCGAGCAGTACTTC. Translated: CASSQPSGAAEQYF.

This clonotype turned up a few times. The chain recombines TRBV6-6 with TRBJ1-6; no definite D call. The CDR3 covers 15 residues. Deletions cut 5 bases from V and 2 bases from J, with 10 bases between. Germline loops: CDR1 MNHNY, CDR2 SVGAGI (reference sequence). The DNA of the CDR3 is TGTGCCAGCAGTCCTACAGATACCTATAATTCACCCCTCCACTTT. Encoded protein: CASSPTDTYNSPLHF.

This clonotype occurred a few times. The chain has TRBV12-3 or TRBV12-4 and TRBJ2-3; D call uncertain. The CDR3 has 13 amino acids. V lost 3 bases, J lost 0 bases, and 4 bases lay in between. The CDR3 nucleotides read TGTGCCAGCAGTTTTTACAGCACAGATACGCAGTATTTT. The encoded protein is CASSFYSTDTQYF.

V and J are TRBV28 and TRBJ2-2; D not certain. The V gene lost 6 bases and the J gene lost 3 bases, with 17 bases spanning the gap. CDR3 length: 16 residues. Germline CDR1 reads MDHEN; CDR2 reads SYDVKM. This CDR3 reads CASRNDPSTYTGELFF. CDR3 coding DNA: TGTGCCAGCAGAAACGACCCCTCAACTTACACCGGGGAGCTGTTTTTT.

This clonotype was counted at least ten times. The V gene is TRBV6-2 or TRBV6-3, the J gene TRBJ2-7; D is undetermined. This CDR3 is 11 amino acids long. V gave up 5 bases and J gave up 3 bases, with 5 bases separating them. Germline assignment: CDR1 MNHEY and CDR2 SVGEGT. CDR3 amino acids: CASSDHYEQYV. The CDR3 DNA sequence: TGTGCCAGCAGTGACCACTACGAGCAGTACGTC.